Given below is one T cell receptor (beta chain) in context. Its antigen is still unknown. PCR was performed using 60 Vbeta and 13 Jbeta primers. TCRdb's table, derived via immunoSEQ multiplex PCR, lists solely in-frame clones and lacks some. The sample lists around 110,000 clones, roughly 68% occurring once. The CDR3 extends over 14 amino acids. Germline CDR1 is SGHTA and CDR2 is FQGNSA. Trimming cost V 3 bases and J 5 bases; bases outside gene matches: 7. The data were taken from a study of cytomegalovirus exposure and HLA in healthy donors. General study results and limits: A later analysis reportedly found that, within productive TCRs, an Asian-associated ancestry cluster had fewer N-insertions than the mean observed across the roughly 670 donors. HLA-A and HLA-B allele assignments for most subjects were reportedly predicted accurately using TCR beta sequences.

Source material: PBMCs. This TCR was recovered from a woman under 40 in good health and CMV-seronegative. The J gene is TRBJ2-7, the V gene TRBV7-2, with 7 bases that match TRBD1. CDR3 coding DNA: TGTGCCAGCAGCTTGGGGCCGACAGGGAACGAGCAGTACTTC. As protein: CASSLGPTGNEQYF.